This TCR beta chain was profiled in a study of identifying expanded T cells in peripheral blood. Study-wide points: Over two and four weeks, about 15 and 19 clones changed, versus more than 1 between replicates. Clone count variance between approximately 2-week samples rose with total template count.

Profiled with immunoSEQ multiplex PCR; TCRdb holds only in-frame clones, not every one. The profile shows 90,000 to 110,000 clones, about 88% of them singletons. This CDR3 spans 18 amino acids. Trimming at V came to 0 bases and at J to 0 bases, leaving 10 bases not matched to a gene. During the collection period, no donor immune events like infections were recorded. As to this clone: The antigen is undetermined.

The source material was blood. The receptor's source is a person aged 18 to 69 in good health. The J gene is TRBJ1-1, the V gene TRBV23-1; TRBD1 agrees at 7 bases. TRBV23-1 is an ORF; its function is uncertain. The CDR3: CASSQSEQGRVMNTEAFF. For the CDR3, the DNA is TGCGCCAGCAGTCAATCGGAACAGGGGCGGGTTATGAACACTGAAGCTTTCTTT.